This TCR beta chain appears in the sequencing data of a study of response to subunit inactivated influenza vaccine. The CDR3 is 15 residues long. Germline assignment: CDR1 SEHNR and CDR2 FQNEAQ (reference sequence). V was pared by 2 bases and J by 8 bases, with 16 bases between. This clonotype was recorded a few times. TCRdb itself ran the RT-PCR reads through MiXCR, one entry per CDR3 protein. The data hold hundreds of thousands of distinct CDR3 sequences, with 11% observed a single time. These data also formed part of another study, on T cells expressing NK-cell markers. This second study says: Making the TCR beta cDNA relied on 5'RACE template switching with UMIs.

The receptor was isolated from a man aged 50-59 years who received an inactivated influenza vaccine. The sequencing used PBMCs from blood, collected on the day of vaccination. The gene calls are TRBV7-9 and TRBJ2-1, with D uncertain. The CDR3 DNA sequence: TGTGCCAGCAGCTTAATCGGAGAGGTGATGGATGAGCAGTTCTTC. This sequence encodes CASSLIGEVMDEQFF.